This TCR beta chain was identified during a study of graft-versus-host responses after intestinal transplantation (dated by TCRdb to the early 2020s). Broadly, across the study: Recipients received multivisceral, liver-intestinal, or isolated intestinal transplants. Every recipient was given anti-thymocyte globulin induction, followed by approximately 3 years of maintenance tacrolimus and steroids. Graft-versus-host and host-versus-graft alloreactive T cell clones were tracked in the graft, circulation and bone marrow after intestinal transplantation using bulk TCR-beta CDR3 sequencing. Alloreactive clones were identified by sequencing pre-transplant mixed lymphocyte reaction products and comparing these products with unstimulated pre-transplant donor and recipient T cells. Of the roughly 25 intestinal transplant recipients enrolled in the cohort, one of whom was a retransplant, a few patients without pretransplant specimens were excluded. A peak of at least 4% donor T cells among recipient peripheral blood mononuclear cells was the definition used for donor T cell macrochimerism. Rather than going through the commercial service, samples from three later patients were sequenced in-house on an Illumina MiSeq and processed with MiXCR. Overall study outcomes, separate from this receptor: Peak levels of circulating GvH clones were associated with declines in HvG clones early after transplant. GvH clones were detected in recipient bone marrow, and some appeared earlier in ileal mucosa or blood, consistent with an intestinal mucosal origin. High GvH to HvG T cell clonal ratios were observed in the allografts of patients with donor T cell macrochimerism. The relatively low number and heterogeneity of intestinal transplant patients limited the conclusions.

Relative to germline, V is 4 bases shorter and J is 8 bases shorter, with 9 bases between their ends. Its CDR3 holds 12 amino acids, cysteine through phenylalanine. This entry keeps only the CDR3 DNA: 36 bases, framed from base 1. According to the germline V gene (reference sequence), CDR1 reads LNHDA and CDR2 reads SQIVND. Comment on this clone: What this receptor recognizes is not known. No base quality values were provided; no much bigger clone lies one nucleotide off.

Dithiothreitol, EDTA incubations and collagenase D digestion were used to isolate intraepithelial and lamina propria lymphocytes from graft specimens. Bulk TCR-beta sequencing was performed on serial intestinal graft biopsy specimens collected as late as 600 days after transplant. The library was built by means of the immunoSEQ multiplex PCR assay. Adaptive Biotechnologies carried out high-throughput TCR-beta CDR3 sequencing of genomic DNA for most patients. In the paper's pipeline: TCR sequencing data were retrieved from Adaptive's ImmunoSEQ software for around 18 patients, whereas three other patients were processed with MiXCR and VDJtools. Because the origin of CDR3 nucleotide sequences shared between donor and recipient could not be assigned, those sequences were removed. To count as alloreactive, a clone needed at least 2-fold expansion over unstimulated cells and a minimum CFSE-low frequency of 0.002% (template counts) or 0.001% (read counts). A clone was considered mappable if detected in the sequenced pre-transplant spleen, lymph node, or MLR CFSE-low populations of the donor or recipient. Cumulative frequency of alloreactive clones was calculated as a percentage of all sequences weighted by copy number. TCRdb mirrors the immuneACCESS table, restricted to in-frame sequences. Some clones are absent from its copies; in checked studies, under half trace to an unresolved V gene, and the reason for the others is unknown. From that table come the V and J calls and clone size; the DNA was used to work out D and trimming. This sample comprises around 35,000 clones, about 85% of them detected only once. The biggest ten clones account for roughly 18% of the sample.

This sequence was found in a human patient who received an intestinal transplant, so some T cells may come from the graft donor. The chain employs TRBV19 and TRBJ1-5; a weak D assignment points to TRBD1 (6 bases agree). The sample consisted of ileum tissue, taken roughly 200 days after intestinal transplant. The nucleotide sequence is given as TGTGCCAGTAGTACGGGGGACAAGCCCCAGCATTTT. This yields the protein CASSTGDKPQHF.